One sample yielded the 25 T cell receptor beta chains listed below, sequenced in a study of blood T cell repertoires in COVID-19. Repertoires were generated with immunoSEQ multiplex PCR, while TCRdb's copy carries only in-frame clones and drops some. The sample shows about 240,000 clones, roughly nine tenths of them seen only once. Sequenced: peripheral blood. Source of these receptors: a man between 60 and 75 years old with acute or convalescent COVID-19.

This chain uses TRBV3-1 (or the pseudogene TRBV3-2) with TRBJ1-5; D is uncertain. Germline CDR1 LGHDT, CDR2 YNNKEL (reference sequence). Deletions cut 4 bases from V and 1 base from J, with 11 bases between. The CDR3 is 15 residues long. The CDR3 sequence: CASSLALGSNQPQHF. The CDR3 DNA sequence: TGTGCCAGCAGCCTCGCCCTGGGCAGCAATCAGCCCCAGCATTTT.

The sample holds one count of this clone. The rearrangement joins TRBV7-2 to TRBJ2-2; TRBD2 is a possible D gene (5 bases). V was clipped by 1 base and J by 5 bases, with 14 bases between them. Germline V lookup: CDR1 SGHTA, CDR2 FQGNSA. The CDR3 loop spans 16 amino acids. CDR3 residues: CASSLDSGMGTGELFF. CDR3 DNA: TGTGCCAGCAGCTTAGATTCGGGGATGGGGACCGGGGAGCTGTTTTTT.

The rearrangement links TRBV7-3 to TRBJ1-6; 8 positions agree with TRBD1. Germline assignment: CDR1 SGHTA and CDR2 FQGTGA. V lost 5 bases, J lost 9 bases, and 9 bases stayed unmatched. CDR3 size: 15 residues. Written as DNA, the CDR3 is TGTGCCAGCAGCCAGACAGGGGCTCTCGGTTCACCCCTCCACTTT. Its translation: CASSQTGALGSPLHF. Variable domain in full (rest from reference TRBV7-3 and TRBJ1-6): GAGVSQTPSNKVTEKGKYVELRCDPISGHTALYWYRQSLGQGPEFLIYFQGTGAADDSGLPNDRFFAVRPEGSVSTLKIQRTERGDSAVYLCASSQTGALGSPLHFGNGTRLTVT.

J is TRBJ2-5 and V is TRBV11-3; no reliable D call. V dropped 8 bases and J dropped 5 bases, with 18 bases sitting between them. The CDR3 has 14 amino acids. Per the germline V gene, CDR1 is SGHNT and CDR2 is YENEEA. CDR3 sequence reads: CASQLIRTAETQYF. CDR3 in DNA: TGTGCCAGCCAACTAATAAGAACGGCGGAGACCCAGTACTTC.

V and J are TRBV15 and TRBJ1-4; D is unresolved. This CDR3 comprises 14 residues. Trimming took 4 bases from V and 6 from J, leaving 12 bases between them. CDR1 is LNHNV, CDR2 YYDKDF, per germline (reference sequence). The CDR3 is CATSMGGDYEKLFF. CDR3 sequence (DNA): TGTGCCACCAGCATGGGAGGTGACTATGAAAAACTGTTTTTT.

This clone showed up just a few times. The chain is built from TRBV29-1 and TRBJ1-3; D gene unclear. Trimming shortened V by 6 bases and J by 4 bases, and 7 bases separated the two germline ends. The CDR3 spans 11 residues. Germline V gene lookup returns CDR1 SQVTM and CDR2 ANQGSEA. CDR3 DNA: TGCAGCGTGGACTCGGGAAACACCATATATTTT. Amino acid sequence: CSVDSGNTIYF.

The table lists this clone with a count of one. This chain connects TRBV19 to TRBJ1-1, with D possibly matching TRBD1 (5 bases). Germline V gives CDR1 LNHDA, CDR2 SQIVND (reference sequence). V dropped 4 bases and J dropped 1 base, with 13 bases sitting between them. The CDR3 sequence is 15 residues long. The CDR3 loop reads CASSRSTGPNTEAFF. The CDR3 DNA reads as TGTGCCAGTAGTAGGAGTACAGGCCCGAACACTGAAGCTTTCTTT.

This clone was picked up one time. V and J are TRBV10-3 and TRBJ2-3, with 8 positions matching TRBD2. The V and J ends lost 8 bases and 3 bases, in that order; junction bases with no gene match: 13. Germline V lookup: CDR1 ENHRY, CDR2 SYGVKD. This CDR3 comprises 16 residues. The chain's CDR3 is CAIYSGEGGATDTQYF. The CDR3, as DNA: TGTGCCATCTATAGCGGGGAAGGCGGAGCAACAGATACGCAGTATTTT.

The J gene is TRBJ2-3, the V gene TRBV11-3; 7 bases line up with TRBD1. Germline V CDR1 and CDR2: SGHNT, YENEEA. Trimming took 0 bases from V and 1 from J; bases not matched to a gene: 7. The CDR3 contains 17 residues. The CDR3 loop is CASSLEGGAVRTDTQYF. CDR3 in DNA: TGTGCCAGCAGCTTAGAAGGGGGCGCGGTCCGCACAGATACGCAGTATTTT.

The rearrangement uses TRBV28 and TRBJ1-2, with 8 bases lining up with TRBD1. V lost 4 bases and J lost 9; bases outside the gene matches: 4. Germline V gene data show CDR1 as MDHEN and CDR2 as SYDVKM. There are 12 residues in the CDR3. The CDR3 nucleotides are TGTGCCAGCAGTTCACAGGGGGGAAGCTACACCTTC. Translating gives CASSSQGGSYTF.

The chain joins TRBV7-2 to TRBJ2-7; D is perhaps TRBD1 (6 bases). The CDR3 runs to 16 residues. The V and J ends lost 3 bases and 5 bases respectively, with 20 bases between them. Germline CDR1 and CDR2: SGHTA and FQGNSA. CDR3 amino acids: CASSFPLRGRHDEQYF. In DNA, the CDR3 is TGTGCCAGCAGCTTTCCCCTAAGGGGGAGACACGACGAGCAGTACTTC.

There are a few counts of this clone. This sequence joins TRBV6-6 and TRBJ2-5; 13 bases are shared with TRBD2. From germline, CDR1 is MNHNY and CDR2 SVGAGI (reference sequence). V was clipped by 8 bases and J by 7 bases; unmatched bases: 7. This CDR3 region has 14 residues. The CDR3 sequence is CASLDRLAGGTQYF. The CDR3 bases are TGTGCCAGCCTCGATCGACTAGCGGGAGGGACCCAGTACTTC.

The rearrangement uses TRBV7-6 and TRBJ2-1, with D possibly matching TRBD2 (6 bases). Germline assignment: CDR1 SGHVS and CDR2 FNYEAQ. V shed 0 bases and J shed 5 bases, with 17 bases lying between them. There are 17 residues in the CDR3. CDR3 bases: TGTGCCAGCAGCTTAGCCTTACTAGCTTTGGGAGACAATGAGCAGTTCTTC. Residues: CASSLALLALGDNEQFF. The full variable domain, its missing parts supplied by reference TRBV7-6 and TRBJ2-1, is GAGVSQSPRYKVTKRGQDVALRCDPISGHVSLYWYRQALGQGPEFLTYFNYEAQQDKSGLPNDRFSAERPEGSISTLTIQRTEQRDSAMYRCASSLALLALGDNEQFFGPGTRLTVL.

This clone appeared a single time. V is TRBV6-5 and J is TRBJ1-2, with D possibly TRBD1 on 6 matching bases. The CDR3 loop spans 14 amino acids. In germline, CDR1 is MNHEY, CDR2 SVGAGI. Trimming cost V 7 bases and J 2 bases, with 14 bases left between them. The CDR3 DNA sequence: TGTGCCAGCAAACCGGGACAACGAAACTATGGCTACACCTTC. Translation gives CASKPGQRNYGYTF.

This chain links TRBV30 with TRBJ2-1; 10 bases fit TRBD2. Germline assignment: CDR1 GTSNPN and CDR2 SVGIG (reference sequence). The CDR3 extends over 15 amino acids. V dropped 2 bases and J dropped 4; count of bases not matched to a gene: 5. The CDR3, as DNA: TGTGCCTGGAGTCCCCCGGGACTAGCGTACAATGAGCAGTTCTTC. This sequence encodes CAWSPPGLAYNEQFF.

The chain combines TRBV24-1 with TRBJ2-1; D perhaps matches TRBD2 (6 bases). This CDR3 spans 13 amino acids. CDR1 is KGHDR and CDR2 is SFDVKD in the germline V gene. The V gene lost 9 bases and the J gene lost 3 bases, with 11 bases spanning the gap. CDR3 DNA sequence: TGTGCCACCTGGGGAGGAAACTACAATGAGCAGTTCTTC. It encodes CATWGGNYNEQFF.

The rearrangement links TRBV5-1 to TRBJ1-3; 7 bases fit TRBD1. The germline V gene has CDR1 SGHRS and CDR2 YFSETQ. Trimming cost V 0 bases and J 4 bases; bases outside gene matches: 4. This CDR3 region has 15 residues. In DNA, the CDR3 is TGCGCCAGCAGCTTGGGACAGGGCATCGGAAACACCATATATTTT. Its translation: CASSLGQGIGNTIYF.

The chain employs TRBV9 and TRBJ1-4; 10 nucleotides agree with TRBD1. Germline V gene sequence: CDR1 SGDLS, CDR2 YYNGEE. CDR3 length equals 18 residues. After removal of 1 base from V and 8 bases from J, the junction contained 14 bases not matched to a gene. As DNA, the CDR3 is TGTGCCAGCAGCGTAAATCCTACTAGGGACAGGGGTGGAGAAAAACTGTTTTTT. Translated, it gives CASSVNPTRDRGGEKLFF.

As for this clone: One end of the junction does not line up with germline, which may come from a read error. This chain links TRBV12-5 with TRBJ1-2; 7 nucleotides line up with TRBD1. Germline V gene sequence: CDR1 LGHNT, CDR2 FRNRAP. This CDR3 has 13 amino acids. The CDR3 sequence: CASGLVRETGIYF. The CDR3 bases are TGTGCTAGTGGTTTGGTCAGGGAGACAGGGATTTACTTC.

This chain uses TRBV5-1 with TRBJ2-5; the match to TRBD1 covers 8 bases. The germline gives CDR1 SGHRS, CDR2 YFSETQ. The junction had 2 bases not matched to a gene; V was cut back by 3 bases and J by 4 bases. This CDR3 has 13 amino acids. CDR3: CASSSTGGETQYF. The CDR3 DNA follows: TGCGCCAGCAGCTCCACAGGGGGAGAGACCCAGTACTTC.

This chain links TRBV6-4 with TRBJ1-5; TRBD1 agrees at 8 bases. The CDR3 length is 14 residues. Germline V gene lookup returns CDR1 MRHNA and CDR2 SNTAGT. With 3 bases clipped from V and 2 bases from J, the junction kept 0 bases outside the gene matches. CDR3 amino acids: CASSEGQGNQPQHF. The CDR3, as DNA: TGTGCCAGCAGTGAGGGACAGGGCAATCAGCCCCAGCATTTT.

The chain carries TRBV19 and TRBJ1-4; possible D gene TRBD1, 5 bases. V dropped 2 bases and J dropped 0 bases, with 7 bases sitting between them. Germline loops: CDR1 LNHDA, CDR2 SQIVND (reference sequence). CDR3 length equals 15 residues. The CDR3 region is CASSIQGTTNEKLFF. The CDR3 region has the DNA TGTGCCAGTAGTATACAGGGAACAACTAATGAAAAACTGTTTTTT.

This clone has a handful of counts. The V and J genes are TRBV5-4 and TRBJ2-7, with 8 bases fitting TRBD1. The V segment lost 4 bases and the J segment 4 bases; nucleotides outside the gene matches: 7. Germline CDR1 and CDR2: SGHNT and YYREEE (reference sequence). The CDR3 is 14 amino acids. CDR3 residues: CASSTRDRSYEQYF. The CDR3 nucleotides are TGTGCCAGCAGCACCCGGGACAGGTCTTACGAGCAGTACTTC.

V gene TRBV5-5 combines with J gene TRBJ1-2; possible D gene TRBD1, 5 bases. Germline lookup yields CDR1 SGHKS and CDR2 YYEKEE (reference sequence). V was shortened by 0 bases and J by 9 bases, with 15 bases between the two germline ends. The CDR3 sequence is 14 residues long. In nucleotides, the CDR3 is TGTGCCAGCAGCTTGGAATCAGGGCTGGATCGCTACACCTTC. It yields the protein CASSLESGLDRYTF.

This chain connects TRBV12-3 or TRBV12-4 to TRBJ1-4; D not resolved. The CDR3 is made up of 11 amino acids. V was cut by 3 bases and J by 10 bases, with 6 bases left in between. CDR3 nucleotide sequence: TGTGCCAGCAGTTTTCGGGGAAAACTGTTTTTT. It specifies CASSFRGKLFF.